This TCR beta chain is drawn from a study of T cell clones after liver transplantation (dated by TCRdb to the late 2010s). Broadly, across the study: The samples were obtained from ITN030ST, a randomized trial that attempted immunosuppression withdrawal within 2 years after liver transplantation. Donor-reactive T cell clones were identified by TCRbeta sequencing after a pre-transplant mixed lymphocyte reaction and then tracked in post-transplant blood. Third party-reactive TCRbeta sequences were also identified from pre-transplant MLRs to serve as an antigen-independent comparator for donor-reactive sequences. Of the eight recipients, three were HCV-positive, while the remaining recipients had been transplanted for non-autoimmune, non-viral indications. The subjects received no induction therapy and were kept on standard immunosuppression until randomization at 12-24 months post-transplant. To count as tolerant, a recipient had to stay completely off immunosuppression for at least one year without liver enzymes climbing beyond twice the upper limit of normal. Blood samples were collected pre-transplant, then pre-randomization ahead of withdrawal, and finally post-randomization once withdrawal had either been completed or failed. Of the 8 liver transplant recipients making up the studied cohort, 3 were classified as tolerant and 5 as non-tolerant.

Comment on this clone: There is no known antigen for this receptor. No base-level quality is on record; no much larger clone is a single base apart.

Overall study outcomes, separate from this receptor: Because no allograft tissue specimens were available, donor-reactive T cells may have migrated into the graft instead of being deleted. Low numbers of available donor cells limited the measurable donor-reactive repertoire in a couple of subjects. When repertoire turnover was taken into account, detection of donor-reactive sequences was significantly reduced in 7 of 8 subjects for CD4 and in 8 of 8 subjects for CD8. In most of the 8 subjects, circulating donor-reactive CD4 TCRbeta sequences decreased significantly after transplant, regardless of tolerance or HCV status. Conclusions were preliminary, limited by small, heterogeneous patient numbers and non-standardized post-transplant time points. The decline in donor-reactive sequences exceeded the decline in third party-reactive sequences, suggesting partial antigen-specific deletion that was unrelated to withdrawal success.

Using immunoSEQ, frozen genomic DNA was subjected to high-throughput TCRbeta CDR3 sequencing, a process that included PCR amplification, mapping, bias correction and internal controls. The authors processed their data as follows. Productive rearrangements were retained, and unique TCRbeta sequences were defined by the CDR3 nucleotide sequence together with the V and J gene. A sequence counted as donor-reactive only if the sequence showed at least 5-fold expansion in CFSE-low cells compared with unstimulated pre-transplant cells and had a frequency of at least 0.01%. To ensure at least 90% detection power, minimum frequency thresholds were set for each subject based on that subject's lowest-template unstimulated sample. Jensen-Shannon divergence between the top 1000 TCRbeta sequences post- versus pre-transplant served as the measure of repertoire turnover. Changes in detection of donor-reactive sequences were tested with two-sided Fisher's exact tests. TCRdb retrieved this table from immuneACCESS and kept in-frame rearrangements only. Not all clones are present; in checked studies, unresolved V genes account for under half, and no reason is known for the remainder. The D gene and trimming were derived from the DNA, and the V and J assignments and clone size from that table. The sample includes about 21,000 clones, with roughly 92% observed a single time. The ten largest account for around 25% of the sample.

Thawed unstimulated PBMCs were stained for CD3, CD4 and CD8 and FACS-sorted into CD3+CD4+ and CD3+CD8+ populations. All 8 studied subjects were randomized to withdrawal of immunosuppression. The Qiagen DNeasy Blood and Tissue Kit was used for isolation of genomic DNA. Material: CD8+ T cells from blood, obtained roughly 25 months after liver transplant. This clonotype was sampled from a human patient who received a liver transplant. Because of the transplant, the T cells may be the graft donor's rather than the patient's own.

The sequenced DNA is TGTGCCTGGAGTACAGAGGTTTGGGAGACCCAGTACTTC. It specifies CAWSTEVWETQYF. The chain links TRBV30 with TRBJ2-5; confidence is insufficient to name the D gene. V gives up 2 bases and J gives up 5 bases, and the segment between their germline ends measures 12 bases. According to the germline V gene (reference sequence), CDR1 reads GTSNPN and CDR2 reads SVGIG. The CDR3, from cysteine to phenylalanine, totals 13 residues. Here the CDR3 DNA is all that survives: 39 bases in frame from base 1.